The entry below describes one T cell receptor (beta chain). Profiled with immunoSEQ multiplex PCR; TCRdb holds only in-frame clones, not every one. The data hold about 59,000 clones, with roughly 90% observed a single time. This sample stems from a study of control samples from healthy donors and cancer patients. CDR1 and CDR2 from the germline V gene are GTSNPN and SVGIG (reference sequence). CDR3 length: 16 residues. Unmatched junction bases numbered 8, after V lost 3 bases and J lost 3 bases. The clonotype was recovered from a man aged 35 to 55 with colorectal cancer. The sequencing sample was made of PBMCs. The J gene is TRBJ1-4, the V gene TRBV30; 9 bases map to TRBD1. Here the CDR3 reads CAWSEGTGFANEKLFF. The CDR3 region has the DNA TGTGCCTGGAGCGAAGGGACAGGGTTCGCTAATGAAAAACTGTTTTTT.